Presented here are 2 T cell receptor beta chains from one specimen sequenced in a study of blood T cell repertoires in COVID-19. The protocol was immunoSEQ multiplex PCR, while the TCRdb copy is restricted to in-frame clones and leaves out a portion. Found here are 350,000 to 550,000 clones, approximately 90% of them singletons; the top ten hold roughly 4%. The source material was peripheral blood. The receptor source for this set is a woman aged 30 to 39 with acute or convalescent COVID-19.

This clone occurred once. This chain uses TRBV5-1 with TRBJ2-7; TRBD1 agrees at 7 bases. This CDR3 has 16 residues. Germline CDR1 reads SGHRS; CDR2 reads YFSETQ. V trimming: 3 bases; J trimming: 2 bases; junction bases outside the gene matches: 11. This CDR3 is CASSSTRDRNPYEQYF. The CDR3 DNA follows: TGCGCCAGCAGCTCGACCCGGGACAGAAACCCCTACGAGCAGTACTTC.

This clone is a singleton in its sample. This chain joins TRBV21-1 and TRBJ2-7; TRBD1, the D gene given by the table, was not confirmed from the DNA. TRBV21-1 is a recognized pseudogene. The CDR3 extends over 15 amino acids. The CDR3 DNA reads TGTGCCAGCAGCAGGACAGTAATAGAGGCCTACGAGCAGTACTTC. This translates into CASSRTVIEAYEQYF.